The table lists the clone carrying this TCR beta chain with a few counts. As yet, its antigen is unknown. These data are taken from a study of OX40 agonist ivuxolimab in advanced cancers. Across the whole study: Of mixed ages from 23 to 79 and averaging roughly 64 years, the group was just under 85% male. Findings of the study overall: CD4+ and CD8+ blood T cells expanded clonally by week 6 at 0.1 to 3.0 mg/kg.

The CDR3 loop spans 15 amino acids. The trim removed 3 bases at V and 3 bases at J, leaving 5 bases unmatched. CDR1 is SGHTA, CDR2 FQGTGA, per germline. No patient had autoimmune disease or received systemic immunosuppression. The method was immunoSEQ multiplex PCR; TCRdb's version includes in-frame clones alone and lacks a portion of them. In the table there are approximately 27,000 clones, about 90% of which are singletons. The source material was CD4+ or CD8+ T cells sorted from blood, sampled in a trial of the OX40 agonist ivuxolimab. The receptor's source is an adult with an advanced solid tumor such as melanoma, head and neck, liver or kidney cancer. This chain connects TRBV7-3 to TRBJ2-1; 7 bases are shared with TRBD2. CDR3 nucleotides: TGTGCCAGCAGCTTGTACCTAGCGGACTACAATGAGCAGTTCTTC. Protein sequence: CASSLYLADYNEQFF.